What follows are 13 T cell receptor beta chains derived from one specimen sequenced in a study of cytomegalovirus exposure and HLA in healthy donors (dated by TCRdb to about 2017). The protocol used for the library was the immunoSEQ multiplex PCR assay. A mixture of 60 forward primers for TCR Vbeta segments and 13 reverse primers for TCR Jbeta segments was used in the multiplex PCR. In TCRdb, the immuneACCESS table is reduced to in-frame sequences with V and J assigned. These tables do not hold every clone; where another copy was compared, an unresolved V gene accounts for under half, and the others remain unexplained. The sample's table lists a count of approximately 76,000 clones. The ten largest make up roughly 3.8% of the sample. Sequences were obtained from PBMCs. The receptors here all came from a man between 18 and 29 years old in good health and CMV-seropositive.

J is TRBJ2-5 and V is TRBV6-1; TRBD1 might be the D (5 bases). The J call is uncertain, as TRBJ2-7 better fits the DNA end. CDR1 and CDR2 (germline): MNHNS, SASEGT. CDR3 length equals 13 residues. As DNA, the CDR3 is TGTGCCAGCAGTGAAGTCCTCCAGGGCGAGCAGTACTTC. Its translation is CASSEVLQGEQYF.

This chain uses TRBV2 with TRBJ2-5, with 8 bases aligning to TRBD2. Germline CDR1 and CDR2: SNHLY and FYNNEI. Trimming took 6 bases from V and 10 from J; bases not matched to a gene: 13. CDR3 length: 14 residues. The CDR3 is CASRGGGLVGGQYF. CDR3 DNA: TGTGCCAGCAGGGGTGGGGGACTAGTAGGCGGCCAGTACTTC.

V is TRBV5-6 and J is TRBJ1-5; D is unclear. CDR1 and CDR2 (germline): SGHDT, YYEEEE. This CDR3 contains 16 residues. Trimming left V 4 bases short and J 3 bases short, with 17 bases between. CDR3 sequence (DNA): TGTGCCAGCAGCCTCGGTGGGGAGGGTGCCAATCAGCCCCAGCATTTT. Its protein product is CASSLGGEGANQPQHF.

The rearrangement joins TRBV30 to TRBJ2-3; maybe TRBD1 (6 bases). V was clipped by 3 bases and J by 2 bases, with 15 bases between them. This CDR3 is built from 15 residues. CDR1 and CDR2 from the germline V gene are GTSNPN and SVGIG (reference sequence). CDR3 in DNA: TGTGCCTGGAGCCCGACAGGTTATAACACAGATACGCAGTATTTT. Encoded protein: CAWSPTGYNTDTQYF. The variable domain in full, completed from reference TRBV30 and TRBJ2-3, reads SQTIHQWPATLVQPVGSPLSLECTVEGTSNPNLYWYRQAAGRGLQLLFYSVGIGQISSEVPQNLSASRPQDRQFILSSKKLLLSDSGFYLCAWSPTGYNTDTQYFGPGTRLTVL.

The chain carries TRBV9 and TRBJ2-1, with D possibly matching TRBD2 (6 bases). The CDR3 sequence is 14 residues long. Trimming took off 0 bases at V and 4 bases at J, with 8 bases between the two ends. Germline assignment: CDR1 SGDLS and CDR2 YYNGEE. CDR3 DNA: TGTGCCAGCAGCGTAGGGGCGGGATACAATGAGCAGTTCTTC. Protein product: CASSVGAGYNEQFF.

CDR3 region: CATSRDLGTGSNEQFF. As DNA, the CDR3 is TGTGCCACCAGCAGAGATTTGGGGACAGGGTCAAATGAGCAGTTCTTC. The chain carries TRBV15 and TRBJ2-1; 9 bases are a match to TRBD1. The germline CDR1 and CDR2 sequences are LNHNV and YYDKDF (reference sequence). V dropped 0 bases and J dropped 7; count of bases not matched to a gene: 7. The CDR3 contains 16 residues.

The genes are TRBV5-6 and TRBJ2-7, with TRBD1 identical over 9 bases. V lost 4 bases, J lost 3 bases, and 5 bases stayed unmatched. This CDR3 is 14 amino acids long. Germline V gene lookup returns CDR1 SGHDT and CDR2 YYEEEE. In DNA form, the CDR3 reads TGTGCCAGCAGCCCTGCGGACAGGGGCTACGAGCAGTACTTC. Its protein is CASSPADRGYEQYF.

V gene TRBV11-2 combines with J gene TRBJ1-2; D remains unclear. This CDR3 spans 16 amino acids. V gave up 5 bases and J gave up 3 bases, with 19 bases separating them. Germline CDR1 and CDR2: SGHAT and FQNNGV. The CDR3 region has the DNA TGTGCCAGCAGCCCCCATGCGGTGGATGGTGACTATGGCTACACCTTC. It codes for CASSPHAVDGDYGYTF.

The chain joins TRBV29-1 to TRBJ2-7; 13 bases line up with TRBD2. Germline V lookup: CDR1 SQVTM, CDR2 ANQGSEA. V lost 6 bases and J lost 7; bases outside the gene matches: 12. CDR3 size: 15 residues. The CDR3 DNA reads TGCAGCGTCGCAATTGGACTAGCGGGAGTCGGTGAGCAGTACTTC. This gives the protein CSVAIGLAGVGEQYF.

The chain uses TRBV5-6 and TRBJ1-2; 7 bases are shared with TRBD1. The CDR3 covers 17 residues. Trimming removed 0 bases from V and 3 bases from J; junction bases left unmatched: 11. In germline, CDR1 is SGHDT, CDR2 YYEEEE. CDR3 loop: CASSLEGFWDSHYGYTF. The DNA of the CDR3 is TGTGCCAGCAGCTTGGAGGGATTCTGGGACAGTCACTATGGCTACACCTTC.

The V call is TRBV27, the J call TRBJ2-7; 9 nucleotides align to TRBD2. Trimming took 4 bases from V and 0 from J; bases not matched to a gene: 4. This CDR3 comprises 15 residues. Germline assignment: CDR1 MNHEY and CDR2 SMNVEV (reference sequence). As DNA, the CDR3 is TGTGCCAGCAGTTCTAGCGGGACCCACTCCTACGAGCAGTACTTC. Residues: CASSSSGTHSYEQYF.

The chain couples TRBV28 to TRBJ1-2, with D possibly matching TRBD1 (6 bases). Germline V gene lookup returns CDR1 MDHEN and CDR2 SYDVKM. The CDR3 sequence is 17 residues long. V was clipped by 5 bases and J by 4 bases, with 23 bases between them. The CDR3 DNA is TGTGCCAGCAGTCCTGGGACACGCCGTGGAAGAGCCTATGGCTACACCTTC. As protein: CASSPGTRRGRAYGYTF.

V gene TRBV4-1 combines with J gene TRBJ2-2, with 7 bases aligning to TRBD1. The trim removed 2 bases at V and 4 bases at J, leaving 10 bases unmatched. This CDR3 has 17 amino acids. The germline CDR1 and CDR2 sequences are MGHRA and YSYEKL. DNA of the CDR3: TGCGCCAGCAGCCAATCACCACAGGGGTTAAGCACCGGGGAGCTGTTTTTT. Protein: CASSQSPQGLSTGELFF.